These T cell receptor beta chains were read from a single sample in a study of cytomegalovirus exposure and HLA in healthy donors. Method: immunoSEQ multiplex PCR; TCRdb's copy keeps in-frame clones and lacks some. This sample carries 95,000 to 150,000 clones, 73% of them seen once, and the ten largest clones take under 5.5%. The sequencing sample was made of PBMCs. These TCRs come from a man in his sixties in good health and CMV-seropositive. The CDR3 runs from the conserved cysteine through the conserved F or W. The order of the fields is J gene, V gene, CDR3 protein.

>TRBJ1-4|TRBV6-1
CASSVGGAEDEKLFF
>TRBJ2-4|TRBV28
CASSLQGALKNIQYF
>TRBJ1-1|TRBV5-4
CASSLLGTNTEAFF
>TRBJ2-5|TRBV29-1
CSVGDRATTQYF
>TRBJ2-1|TRBV5-1
CASSFSVGGSSYNEQFF
>TRBJ1-2|TRBV25-1
CASSATVELYGYTF
>TRBJ2-7|TRBV7-3
CASSLNPHDGYEQYF
>TRBJ1-1|TRBV4-1
CASSQDWQINTEAFF
>TRBJ1-2|TRBV2
CASRGGQGFGYTF
>TRBJ1-2|TRBV29-1
CSVDGGGSDRAYTGYTF
>TRBJ2-5|TRBV10-3
CAISGSGGFQETQYF
>TRBJ1-6|TRBV9
CASSPSRDRNSPLHF
>TRBJ1-3|TRBV9
CASSVAGTGNTIYF
>TRBJ1-1|TRBV2
CASSSTGGETEAFF
>TRBJ2-3|TRBV5-4
CASSSARGEGQYF
>TRBJ2-2|TRBV29-1
CSASKQGGTGELFF
>TRBJ2-5|TRBV5-1
CASSGGQGETQYF
>TRBJ2-5|TRBV27
CASPSWDQLAREETQYF
>TRBJ2-3|TRBV10-3
CAISESASGGPGTDTQYF
>TRBJ2-3|TRBV28
CASSLAGGPSDTQYF
>TRBJ2-1|TRBV6-5
CASSGGQRLYNEQFF
>TRBJ2-1|TRBV28
CASETGAAAPHNEQFF
>TRBJ1-1|TRBV6-1
CASSQRSEAFF
>TRBJ2-3|TRBV5-6
CASSGTSGYSTDTQYF
>TRBJ1-2|TRBV7-3
CASSSPTGGGSDGYTF
>TRBJ1-6|TRBV9
CASSPPGVKNSPLHF
>TRBJ1-1|TRBV30
CAWSGGGRSFF
>TRBJ2-6|TRBV6-6
CASSYGGNSGANVLTF
>TRBJ1-2|TRBV5-1
CASSLEGGGTGKGYTF
>TRBJ1-6|TRBV28
CASLPGSYNSPLHF
>TRBJ1-1|TRBV30
CAWKQENTEAFF
>TRBJ2-1|TRBV7-3
CASSLEPRGGEQFF
>TRBJ2-3|TRBV11-3
CASSLLADADTQYF
>TRBJ1-5|TRBV14
CASSQDRRTGEVSCSGNQPQHF
>TRBJ1-2|TRBV4-2
CASSQDGGGGRSDGYTF
>TRBJ1-2|TRBV20-1
CSAQGSYGYTF
>TRBJ1-2|TRBV4-1
CASSQEGDRGNYGYTF
>TRBJ1-4|TRBV18
CASSPGQSTNEKLFF
>TRBJ1-1|TRBV19
CASREQGGMNTEAFF
>TRBJ2-5|TRBV10-3
CAISPSGQQETQYF
>TRBJ2-3|TRBV5-1
CASSLLPSADTQYF
>TRBJ1-3|TRBV5-6
CASSLVAGASGNTIYF
>TRBJ1-2|TRBV19
CASTLRGRANYGYTF
>TRBJ2-5|TRBV5-4
CASSALTSPGRETQYF